The 32 T cell receptor beta chains presented below share a single source sample, sequenced in a study of shared clonotypes between healthy human individuals. It was CD45RO-negative cells, positively selected for CCR7, that made up naive CD8 cells, with terminally differentiated effector memory CD45RA+ cells excluded. TCRdb's table, derived via immunoSEQ multiplex PCR, lists solely in-frame clones and lacks some. The data contain about 750,000 clones, 92% of them seen just once; the ten biggest clones take up approximately 25%. Sequenced sample: naive CD8+ T cells sorted from blood. The receptors were sampled from a man aged 25-45 years in good health.

This sequence joins TRBV16 and TRBJ1-2; D remains unclear. CDR3 length: 15 amino acids. In germline, CDR1 is KGHSY, CDR2 FQNENV. Trimming removed 4 bases from V and 2 bases from J, with 14 bases in between. The CDR3 loop is CASSPRRGQNYGYTF. Here the CDR3 DNA reads TGTGCCAGCAGCCCCAGACGAGGGCAGAACTATGGCTACACCTTC.

The V gene is TRBV19, the J gene TRBJ1-1; weak D call: TRBD1 (5 bases). The CDR3 spans 14 residues. Germline CDR1 is LNHDA and CDR2 is SQIVND (reference sequence). The V end was cut by 7 bases, the J end by 0 bases, with 12 bases between. The DNA of the CDR3 is TGTGCCAGTACGTTGGACAACTTGAACACTGAAGCTTTCTTT. This gives the protein CASTLDNLNTEAFF.

The rearrangement links TRBV6-5 to TRBJ2-7; D is possibly TRBD1 or TRBD2 (5 bases each). Trimming removed 2 bases at V and 3 bases at J, with 14 bases between. CDR1 is MNHEY and CDR2 is SVGAGI in the germline V gene. The CDR3 spans 15 residues. Here the CDR3 DNA reads TGTGCCAGCAGTTACGGGACGGGAATTGGCTACGAGCAGTACTTC. Translation gives CASSYGTGIGYEQYF.

The chain employs TRBV10-2 and TRBJ2-1, with TRBD2 matching over 10 bases. V was pared by 7 bases and J by 1 base, with 13 bases of the junction left unmatched. CDR3 size: 18 residues. Germline CDR1 reads WSHSY; CDR2 reads SAAADI. In DNA, the CDR3 is TGCGCCAGCAACATAGGGAGCGGGAGGGATTCGTCCTACAATGAGCAGTTCTTC. It translates to CASNIGSGRDSSYNEQFF.

V gene TRBV11-2 combines with J gene TRBJ2-7, with D unclear. Trimming removed 5 bases at V and 6 bases at J, with 14 bases between. Germline assignment: CDR1 SGHAT and CDR2 FQNNGV. The CDR3 runs to 13 residues. Here the CDR3 reads CASSVKPEVEQYF. For the CDR3, the DNA is TGTGCCAGCAGCGTCAAACCCGAGGTCGAGCAGTACTTC. The entire variable domain, with the rest obtained from reference TRBV11-2 and TRBJ2-7, is as follows: EAGVAQSPRYKIIEKRQSVAFWCNPISGHATLYWYQQILGQGPKLLIQFQNNGVVDDSQLPKDRFSAERLKGVDSTLKIQPAKLEDSAVYLCASSVKPEVEQYFGPGTRLTVT.

The chain joins TRBV19 to TRBJ1-5; D is ambiguous. CDR3 length equals 13 residues. With 9 bases removed from V and 1 base from J, the gap between germline ends came to 10 bases. The germline V gene encodes CDR1 LNHDA and CDR2 SQIVND (reference sequence). CDR3 in amino acids: CASNQLSNQPQHF. The CDR3 DNA reads as TGTGCCAGCAACCAACTCAGCAATCAGCCCCAGCATTTT. Full variable domain (remainder filled in from reference TRBV19 and TRBJ1-5): DGGITQSPKYLFRKEGQNVTLSCEQNLNHDAMYWYRQDPGQGLRLIYYSQIVNDFQKGDIAEGYSVSREKKESFPLTVTSAQKNPTAFYLCASNQLSNQPQHFGDGTRLSIL.

This clone was seen once. The DNA for the CDR3 is TGTGCCAGCAGCAGTTATCTGGAGGGACAAGAGACCCAGTACTTC. This codes for CASSSYLEGQETQYF. The chain combines TRBV11-2 with TRBJ2-5; a weak D match, TRBD2 (6 bases). V lost 5 bases, J lost 2 bases, and 15 bases lay in between. Germline values: CDR1 SGHAT, CDR2 FQNNGV. The CDR3 runs to 15 residues.

The chain couples TRBV14 to TRBJ2-7; TRBD2 is a possible D gene (7 bases). The CDR3 loop spans 15 amino acids. Per the germline V gene, CDR1 is SGHDN and CDR2 is FVKESK. Trimming cost V 4 bases and J 3 bases, with 16 bases left between them. The CDR3 loop reads CASSRGGHQGYEQYF. Written as DNA, the CDR3 is TGTGCCAGCAGCCGGGGGGGACACCAGGGCTACGAGCAGTACTTC.

The V and J genes are TRBV27 and TRBJ2-2; weak D call: TRBD1 (6 bases). Germline V gene lookup returns CDR1 MNHEY and CDR2 SMNVEV (reference sequence). CDR3 length: 14 amino acids. V was shortened by 6 bases and J by 3 bases, with 11 bases between the two germline ends. DNA of the CDR3: TGTGCCAGCAGGGACAGTGGCTACACCGGGGAGCTGTTTTTT. Translating it yields CASRDSGYTGELFF.

This clone was detected a few times. The J gene is TRBJ2-2, the V gene TRBV2; no firm D call. Per the germline V gene, CDR1 is SNHLY and CDR2 is FYNNEI. Deletions cut 7 bases from V and 2 bases from J, with 8 bases between. The CDR3 extends over 13 amino acids. The CDR3 bases are TGTGCCAGCATAGTAAGCAACACCGGGGAGCTGTTTTTT. This gives the protein CASIVSNTGELFF.

In the case of this clone: Compared with germline, one end of the junction differs, possibly owing to a read error. The V call is TRBV7-9, the J call TRBJ2-7; 10 bases fit TRBD2. Germline V gene lookup returns CDR1 SEHNR and CDR2 FQNEAQ (reference sequence). The CDR3 length is 15 residues. Written as DNA, the CDR3 is TGTGCCAGCAGCCTAGCGGGAGACGGGACCTACGAGCAGTACTTC. Its translation is CASSLAGDGTYEQYF.

CDR3 loop: CASKTGMSSYEQYF. CDR3 coding DNA: TGTGCCAGCAAGACAGGGATGTCCTCCTACGAGCAGTACTTC. This rearrangement joins TRBV11-1 to TRBJ2-7, with 7 nucleotides matching TRBD1. Looked up from germline, CDR1 is SGHAT and CDR2 is FQDESV (reference sequence). This CDR3 spans 14 amino acids. Losses at the gene ends were 7 bases for V and 0 bases for J; bases not matched to a gene: 6.

The J gene is TRBJ1-3, the V gene TRBV28, with a weak D call TRBD1 (6 bases). V lost 9 bases and J lost 0, with 12 bases in between. Germline V gene sequence: CDR1 MDHEN, CDR2 SYDVKM. CDR3 length: 14 residues. The CDR3 DNA follows: TGTGCCAGTGGGGGGGGCAGCTCTGGAAACACCATATATTTT. It is translated as CASGGGSSGNTIYF.

The rearrangement joins TRBV6-6 to TRBJ1-5; maybe TRBD1 (5 bases). This CDR3 spans 14 amino acids. Trimming shortened V by 2 bases and J by 3 bases, and 8 bases separated the two germline ends. Germline CDR1 and CDR2: MNHNY and SVGAGI (reference sequence). CDR3 DNA: TGTGCCAGCAGTTACACAGGTGTCAATCAGCCCCAGCATTTT. Its protein is CASSYTGVNQPQHF.

As regards this clone: The same CDR3 is also encoded by other DNA sequences in this sample. The chain carries TRBV13 and TRBJ1-1; TRBD1 matches at 10 bases. The ends lost 5 bases at V and 2 bases at J; junction bases unmatched: 5. The CDR3 runs to 15 residues. Germline V gives CDR1 PRHDT, CDR2 FYEKMQ (reference sequence). CDR3 nucleotide sequence: TGTGCCAGCAGCACACGGGACAGGGGAAACACTGAAGCTTTCTTT. Translation gives CASSTRDRGNTEAFF.

Of note for this clone: The sample contains more than one DNA sequence encoding this CDR3. The chain recombines TRBV7-9 with TRBJ1-5, with a tentative D call TRBD1 (6 bases). V gave up 5 bases and J gave up 1 base, with 9 bases separating them. In germline, CDR1 is SEHNR, CDR2 FQNEAQ (reference sequence). The CDR3 totals 14 residues. CDR3 residues: CASSPQGSNQPQHF. The CDR3 region has the DNA TGTGCCAGCAGCCCGCAGGGGAGCAATCAGCCCCAGCATTTT.

The chain carries TRBV28 and TRBJ2-1; D unclear. This CDR3 comprises 15 residues. V lost 5 bases and J 0 bases, leaving 11 bases between the germline ends. Germline lookup yields CDR1 MDHEN and CDR2 SYDVKM. CDR3 nucleotide sequence: TGTGCCAGCAGTACGGGTACAGTCTCCTACAATGAGCAGTTCTTC. This encodes CASSTGTVSYNEQFF.

V usage is TRBV4-1 and J usage is TRBJ2-2; D uncertain. CDR1 and CDR2 from the germline V gene are MGHRA and YSYEKL. The CDR3 has 15 amino acids. V dropped 5 bases and J dropped 0 bases, with 10 bases sitting between them. CDR3 coding DNA: TGCGCCAGCAGCTCGCAGGCGACGAACACCGGGGAGCTGTTTTTT. It codes for CASSSQATNTGELFF.

The rearrangement links TRBV6-6 to TRBJ2-5; tentative D call: TRBD2 (7 bases). Germline lookup yields CDR1 MNHNY and CDR2 SVGAGI (reference sequence). The CDR3 loop spans 11 amino acids. The V and J ends lost 11 bases and 5 bases respectively, with 12 bases between them. The CDR3, as DNA: TGTGCCGGGAGGGGGGGGGAGACCCAGTACTTC. It codes for CAGRGGETQYF.

The J gene is TRBJ2-3, the V gene TRBV9; 11 nucleotides align to TRBD2. The CDR3 loop spans 17 amino acids. In germline, CDR1 is SGDLS, CDR2 YYNGEE. Unmatched junction bases numbered 8, after V lost 0 bases and J lost 5 bases. The CDR3 loop is CASSVGLGLAGGDTQYF. The CDR3 DNA reads as TGTGCCAGCAGCGTAGGGTTGGGGCTAGCGGGAGGAGATACGCAGTATTTT. The full variable domain, in which reference TRBV9 and TRBJ2-3 provide the parts outside the CDR3, is DSGVTQTPKHLITATGQRVTLRCSPRSGDLSVYWYQQSLDQGLQFLIQYYNGEERAKGNILERFSAQQFPDLHSELNLSSLELGDSALYFCASSVGLGLAGGDTQYFGPGTRLTVL.

V gene TRBV27 combines with J gene TRBJ2-1, with a possible D match to TRBD2 (5 bases). Germline CDR1 and CDR2: MNHEY and SMNVEV (reference sequence). This CDR3 is 15 amino acids long. V was pared by 5 bases and J by 0 bases, with 11 bases between. The CDR3 nucleotides are TGTGCCAGCAGTCCTAGTCGGGACTCCTACAATGAGCAGTTCTTC. This encodes CASSPSRDSYNEQFF.

The chain recombines TRBV18 with TRBJ2-7; 9 positions match TRBD1. Germline V gene lookup returns CDR1 KGHSH and CDR2 LQKENI. There are 14 residues in the CDR3. Trimming cost V 2 bases and J 7 bases; bases outside gene matches: 6. DNA for the CDR3: TGTGCCAGCTCACCAAGCCGGACAGGGGATGAGCAGTACTTC. As protein: CASSPSRTGDEQYF.

This clone was seen a handful of times. V and J are TRBV27 and TRBJ2-4; 9 bases agree with TRBD1. Germline V gives CDR1 MNHEY, CDR2 SMNVEV (reference sequence). V shed 5 bases, J shed 2 bases, and the junction held 4 bases outside the gene matches. This CDR3 comprises 15 residues. CDR3 sequence (DNA): TGTGCCAGCAGTCCCGACAGGGGGACCAAAAACATTCAGTACTTC. Protein: CASSPDRGTKNIQYF.

This chain links TRBV11-3 with TRBJ2-1; a possible D gene is TRBD2 (5 bases). CDR1 and CDR2 from the germline V gene are SGHNT and YENEEA. V lost 3 bases, J lost 9 bases, and 9 bases lay in between. CDR3 length: 12 amino acids. CDR3 coding DNA: TGTGCCAGCAGCTTCTCGGGGAGTGAGCAGTTCTTC. This gives the protein CASSFSGSEQFF.

The chain has TRBV4-1 and TRBJ2-7; the D call may be TRBD1 or TRBD2 (5 bases each). V was trimmed by 0 bases and J by 6 bases, leaving 9 bases between them. This CDR3 is built from 13 residues. CDR1 and CDR2 (germline): MGHRA, YSYEKL. The chain's CDR3 is CASSQDPGTEQYF. The CDR3 DNA reads TGCGCCAGCAGCCAAGATCCTGGGACCGAGCAGTACTTC.

This rearrangement joins TRBV15 to TRBJ2-3, with a possible D match to TRBD2 (6 bases). The ends were cut back, 1 base at V and 3 bases at J, with 8 bases in the middle. Per germline, CDR1 LNHNV and CDR2 YYDKDF (reference sequence). The CDR3 length is 14 residues. CDR3 in amino acids: CATSRAGTTDTQYF. For the CDR3, the DNA is TGTGCCACCAGCAGAGCCGGGACTACAGATACGCAGTATTTT.

The J gene is TRBJ1-2, the V gene TRBV28; D might be TRBD1 (5 bases). The V end was cut by 7 bases, the J end by 7 bases, with 16 bases between. The CDR3 is 13 amino acids. Per germline, CDR1 MDHEN and CDR2 SYDVKM. The CDR3 is CASKIKGTFGYTF. The CDR3 nucleotides read TGTGCCAGCAAAATAAAAGGGACCTTTGGCTACACCTTC.

The V gene is TRBV5-5, the J gene TRBJ2-3, with D possibly TRBD2 on 6 matching bases. Germline loops: CDR1 SGHKS, CDR2 YYEKEE (reference sequence). V was shortened by 7 bases and J by 0 bases, with 15 bases between the two germline ends. The CDR3 is made up of 15 amino acids. The CDR3 DNA sequence: TGTGCCAGCCCAGCCCCCGGGAGAAGCACAGATACGCAGTATTTT. Protein: CASPAPGRSTDTQYF.

This clone has a handful of counts. The gene calls are TRBV6-6 and TRBJ2-1, with TRBD2 as a possible D gene (5 bases). CDR3 length equals 13 residues. Trimming shortened V by 6 bases and J by 7 bases, and 13 bases separated the two germline ends. CDR1 is MNHNY, CDR2 SVGAGI, per germline (reference sequence). The CDR3 bases are TGTGCCAGCAGCACGCTAGCACCGAATGAGCAGTTCTTC. Amino acids: CASSTLAPNEQFF.

V gene TRBV7-9 combines with J gene TRBJ2-5; D is undetermined. CDR3 length equals 16 residues. CDR1 and CDR2 from the germline V gene are SEHNR and FQNEAQ (reference sequence). The V and J ends lost 4 bases and 4 bases respectively, with 19 bases between them. The CDR3 coding sequence is TGTGCCAGCAGCTCGGACCACATCTGGCATCGAGAGACCCAGTACTTC. Its translation is CASSSDHIWHRETQYF.

The V and J genes are TRBV6-1 and TRBJ1-5; weak D call: TRBD1 (6 bases). CDR3 length: 16 residues. Trimming removed 2 bases from V and 5 bases from J, with 16 bases in between. The germline CDR1 and CDR2 sequences are MNHNS and SASEGT. CDR3 sequence: CASSERPGVEDQPQHF. DNA of the CDR3: TGTGCCAGCAGTGAACGGCCAGGGGTAGAGGATCAGCCCCAGCATTTT.

This clone turned up a few times. The chain carries TRBV2 and TRBJ2-1, with D hard to call. Germline V lookup: CDR1 SNHLY, CDR2 FYNNEI. V was shortened by 4 bases and J by 8 bases, with 6 bases between the two germline ends. This CDR3 spans 11 amino acids. CDR3 bases: TGTGCCAGCAGTGTTGTCGATGAGCAGTTCTTC. Translating gives CASSVVDEQFF.